This is a list of T cell receptor beta chains from one sample in a study of blood T cell repertoires in COVID-19. Profiled with immunoSEQ multiplex PCR; TCRdb holds only in-frame clones, not every one. Here the sample spans roughly 320,000 clones, 90% being singletons. Sequencing was done on a sample of PBMCs or T cells enriched from blood (not recorded which). The receptors here all came from a woman in her twenties or thirties who had been exposed to COVID-19. Both conserved end residues are part of each CDR3. A D gene is named only where the DNA matches it firmly. Clone size appears in some rows only: once, few, many, or a class for an expanded clone.

V	J	D	size	DNA	CDR3
TRBV7-9	TRBJ1-1	TRBD1	-	TGTGCCAGCAGCTGGTGGACAGGGGGCGGGACTGAAGCTTTCTTT	CASSWWTGGGTEAFF
TRBV7-9	TRBJ2-7	TRBD1	-	TGTGCCAGCAGTGGATGGGACAGCCACTACGAGCAGTACTTC	CASSGWDSHYEQYF
TRBV7-8	TRBJ2-3	TRBD2	once	TGTGCCAGCAGCTTAGGCGGGGGGGCCTACCCGCAGTATTTT	CASSLGGGAYPQYF
TRBV5-4	TRBJ2-7	-	-	TGTGCCAGCAGCCCCGTAGTAAATTCCTACGAGCAGTACTTC	CASSPVVNSYEQYF
TRBV5-6	TRBJ2-7	TRBD1	-	TGTGCCAGCAGCTTGGTGGGACAGTGGAACTACGAGCAGTACTTC	CASSLVGQWNYEQYF
TRBV5-1	TRBJ1-1	TRBD1	-	TGCGCCAGCAGGGGACAGGGAAGTAGTAGTACTGAAGCTTTCTTT	CASRGQGSSSTEAFF
TRBV7-8	TRBJ2-5	TRBD1	-	TGTGCCAGCAGCACGAGGACAGGGGGCGCGGAGACCCAGTACTTC	CASSTRTGGAETQYF
TRBV6-2/TRBV6-3	TRBJ1-1	-	-	TGTGCCAGCAGCCAAGGAGAACAGGGCTGGAACACTGAAGCTTTCTTT	CASSQGEQGWNTEAFF
TRBV5-4	TRBJ2-3	TRBD2	-	TGTGCCAGCAGCTATTTAGCGGGGGGCCCCACAGATACGCAGTATTTT	CASSYLAGGPTDTQYF
TRBV19	TRBJ1-4	-	-	TGTGCCAGTAGCTTGGGAGAGGCATGGTTTAAGGATGAAAAACTGTTTTTT	CASSLGEAWFKDEKLFF
TRBV2	TRBJ2-3	-	-	TGTGCCAGCAGTGACGGCCTAGGGGAGGCAGATACGCAGTATTTT	CASSDGLGEADTQYF
TRBV7-9	TRBJ1-1	-	-	TGTGCCAGCAGCTTAGAACTTGGGCTGGGCACTGAAGCTTTCTTT	CASSLELGLGTEAFF
TRBV3-1/TRBV3-2	TRBJ1-2	-	-	TGTGCCAGCAGCCAAGACAGGGAACGCTATGGCTACACCTTC	CASSQDRERYGYTF
TRBV7-9	TRBJ1-4	-	once	TGTGCCAGCAGCTTAGTAAGGACAAGATTTGCAACTAATGAAAAACTGTTTTTT	CASSLVRTRFATNEKLFF
TRBV7-3	TRBJ2-5	-	once	TGTGCCAGCAGCTTATCCAGGGAAGAGACCCAGTACTTC	CASSLSREETQYF
TRBV2	TRBJ1-4	-	-	TGTGCCAGCCGGGCCGACGGGAACGATGAAAAACTGTTTTTT	CASRADGNDEKLFF
TRBV24-1	TRBJ2-7	TRBD1	-	TGTGCCACCAGGACAAACGACCAGGGGGTAGGCTACGAGCAGTACTTC	CATRTNDQGVGYEQYF
TRBV5-1	TRBJ1-4	TRBD1	-	TGCGCCAGCAGCCGGGGACAGGGAATCGTGGATAGAGAAAAACTGTTTTTT	CASSRGQGIVDREKLFF
TRBV6-5	TRBJ1-6	-	-	TGTGCCAGCAGTTACGAAACAGGCCATAATTCACCCCTCCACTTT	CASSYETGHNSPLHF
TRBV7-2	TRBJ1-3	-	-	TGTGCCAGTACTGGGAGGGCGAGCTCTGGAAACACCATATATTTT	CASTGRASSGNTIYF
TRBV30	TRBJ1-2	TRBD1	-	TGTGCCTGGAGTGAGGCGTGGGGACAGGGGGAGTTTAACTATGGCTACACCTTC	CAWSEAWGQGEFNYGYTF
TRBV9	TRBJ2-1	TRBD1	-	TGTGCCAGCAGCGCCCAGGGGGCGGGGTTCAATGAGCAGTTCTTC	CASSAQGAGFNEQFF
TRBV5-1	TRBJ2-1	-	-	TGCGCCAGCAGCGGGGGGTATATCGATGAGCAGTTCTTC	CASSGGYIDEQFF
TRBV5-4	TRBJ2-3	TRBD2	-	TGTGCCAGCAGCTCGGTGGGGGGGAGCGCAGATACGCAGTATTTT	CASSSVGGSADTQYF
TRBV13	TRBJ2-5	TRBD1	-	TGTGCCAGCAGCTCAGACAGGGGTGAGACCCAGTACTTC	CASSSDRGETQYF
TRBV5-4	TRBJ1-1	-	-	TGTGCCAGCAGCTTGGTCCCGGGACAAGATATTGAAGCTTTCTTT	CASSLVPGQDIEAFF
TRBV4-1	TRBJ2-7	TRBD1	few	TGCGCCAGCAGCCAGGGTAGGATCCGGGACAGCACCTACGAGCAGTACTTC	CASSQGRIRDSTYEQYF
TRBV18	TRBJ2-1	TRBD2	-	TGTGCCAGCTCGCCGGGGCTAGCGGGGGAGATTGAGCAGTTCTTC	CASSPGLAGEIEQFF
TRBV2	TRBJ1-6	TRBD1	-	TGTGCCAGCAGCGGGACAGGGGGCACGAATTCACCCCTCCACTTT	CASSGTGGTNSPLHF
TRBV2	TRBJ2-7	-	-	TGTGCCAGCGCAGGGGACTCCTACGAGCAGTACTTC	CASAGDSYEQYF
TRBV7-8	TRBJ2-7	-	-	TGTGCCAGCAGCTTAGGGAGTGGGTGGGCAGGGGCCTACGAGCAGTACTTC	CASSLGSGWAGAYEQYF
TRBV5-1	TRBJ1-1	-	-	TGCGCCAGCAGCGACGACATAAACACTGAAGCTTTCTTT	CASSDDINTEAFF
TRBV5-6	TRBJ1-1	-	few	TGTGCCAGCAGCTTAGGACAGATTGAAGCTTTCTTT	CASSLGQIEAFF
TRBV11-2	TRBJ2-7	TRBD2	-	TGTGCCAGCAGCTTAGTCGCGGGGGGGCCCTACGAGCAGTACTTC	CASSLVAGGPYEQYF
TRBV3-1/TRBV3-2	TRBJ2-7	TRBD1	-	TGTGCCAGCAGCCAAGAGGTCGGGACAGGCCCCTACGAGCAGTACTTC	CASSQEVGTGPYEQYF
TRBV6-1	TRBJ2-7	TRBD2	-	TGTGCCAGCAGTGAATGGGGCGGGAGCTCCTACGAGCAGTACTTC	CASSEWGGSSYEQYF
TRBV6-5	TRBJ1-2	TRBD1	-	TGTGCCAGCACCAAACTCGCACAGGGGATTTATGGCTACACCTTC	CASTKLAQGIYGYTF
TRBV30	TRBJ2-7	-	-	TGTGCCTGGAAAGCTAGGTACGAGCAGTACTTC	CAWKARYEQYF
TRBV25-1	TRBJ2-1	-	-	TGTGCCAGCAGTGAATTGGGTCCTAGGGGGAATGAGCAGTTCTTC	CASSELGPRGNEQFF
TRBV5-4	TRBJ1-2	-	-	TGTGCCAGCAGCTCACAGGGAGGGTATGGCTACACCTTC	CASSSQGGYGYTF
TRBV15	TRBJ1-6	-	-	TGTGCCACCAGCAGAGATCCCTCGTCACCCCTCCACTTT	CATSRDPSSPLHF
TRBV5-1	TRBJ2-3	TRBD2	few	TGCGCCAGCAGCTTGGTTCCTAGCGGGGCCACAGATACGCAGTATTTT	CASSLVPSGATDTQYF
TRBV5-1	TRBJ1-1	TRBD1	-	TGCGCCAGCAGCTCGACAGGGTCCCCTGAAGCTTTCTTT	CASSSTGSPEAFF
TRBV5-1	TRBJ2-2	TRBD2	once	TGCGCCAGCAGCCTCTGGACTAGCGGGGTTAGCGGGGAGCTGTTTTTT	CASSLWTSGVSGELFF
TRBV6-1	TRBJ1-2	-	-	TGTGCCAGCAGTGACAGGGGTGGCCGTCTCTATGGCTACACCTTC	CASSDRGGRLYGYTF
TRBV10-3	TRBJ2-1	-	-	TGTGCCATCAGTGAGCTCCTAGCCGAAGGCTCCTACAATGAGCAGTTCTTC	CAISELLAEGSYNEQFF
TRBV7-9	TRBJ1-2	-	-	TGTGCCAGCAGCTTTGCAGGGGTTGAAAACTATGGCTACACCTTC	CASSFAGVENYGYTF
TRBV20-1	TRBJ1-1	-	-	TGCAGTGCTAGTTCAGGCACTGAAGCTTTCTTT	CSASSGTEAFF
TRBV4-1	TRBJ1-1	-	-	TGCGCCAGCAGCCAGCGCAACCGGGTCTCTGAAGCTTTCTTT	CASSQRNRVSEAFF
TRBV5-6	TRBJ1-4	-	-	TGTGCCAGCAGCTTAACAGGGATTGGAGAAAAACTGTTTTTT	CASSLTGIGEKLFF
TRBV13	TRBJ2-3	-	-	TGTGCCAGCAGCCCCCGGGCAGATACGCAGTATTTT	CASSPRADTQYF
TRBV9	TRBJ2-5	-	-	TGTGCCAGCAGCGTGGGGGGTAGACCATCCCAAGAGACCCAGTACTTC	CASSVGGRPSQETQYF
TRBV7-2	TRBJ1-2	-	-	TGTGCCAGCAGCTCAGGAGGGTATGGCTACACCTTC	CASSSGGYGYTF
TRBV18	TRBJ1-5	TRBD1	-	TGTGCCACCGGACAGGGGGCGAGTCAGCCCCAGCATTTT	CATGQGASQPQHF
TRBV5-4	TRBJ1-6	-	-	TGTGCCAGCAGCTTGGGTTTCAGGGGCCTATATAATTCACCCCTCCACTTT	CASSLGFRGLYNSPLHF
TRBV5-1	TRBJ2-1	-	-	TGCGCCAGCAGCGGGGCCTCTGGGGGCTTCTCTTTCTATGAGCAGTTCTTC	CASSGASGGFSFYEQFF
TRBV4-1	TRBJ1-4	-	-	TGCGCCAGCAGCCAAGCAGGGACAACTAATGAAAAACTGTTTTTT	CASSQAGTTNEKLFF
TRBV9	TRBJ2-7	-	-	TGTGCCAGCAGCGTAGGATCCAGGGCCACCTACGAGCAGTACTTC	CASSVGSRATYEQYF
TRBV7-2	TRBJ1-5	-	once	TGTGCCAGCAGCCCCCCAGGAAGCAATCAGCCCCAGCATTTT	CASSPPGSNQPQHF
TRBV5-6	TRBJ2-7	-	-	TGTGCCAGCAGCTTGGCGCAGGTAAGGGAGCAGTACTTC	CASSLAQVREQYF